One TCR beta chain is described in this entry. Antigen unknown. This specimen belongs to a study of cytomegalovirus exposure and HLA in healthy donors. Overall study results and limits: Later analysis demonstrated an association between a missense DCLRE1C variant and TCR beta V- and J-gene trimming.

PCR employed 60 Vbeta and 13 Jbeta primers. The method was immunoSEQ multiplex PCR; TCRdb's version includes in-frame clones alone and lacks a portion of them. The data hold roughly 100,000 clones, with around 73% observed a single time. The CDR3 is 15 amino acids. Germline-derived CDR1 and CDR2 are SGHAT and FQNNGV. Trimming took 5 bases from V and 5 from J, leaving 18 bases between them. This sequence joins TRBV11-2 and TRBJ2-5; D possibly corresponds to TRBD1 (5 bases). The sequence was collected from a man aged 25 to 40 in good health and CMV-seronegative. Source material: PBMCs. CDR3 DNA sequence: TGTGCCAGCAGCCCCCCTTGGGGCCGTGGGGAGACCCAGTACTTC. Residues: CASSPPWGRGETQYF.